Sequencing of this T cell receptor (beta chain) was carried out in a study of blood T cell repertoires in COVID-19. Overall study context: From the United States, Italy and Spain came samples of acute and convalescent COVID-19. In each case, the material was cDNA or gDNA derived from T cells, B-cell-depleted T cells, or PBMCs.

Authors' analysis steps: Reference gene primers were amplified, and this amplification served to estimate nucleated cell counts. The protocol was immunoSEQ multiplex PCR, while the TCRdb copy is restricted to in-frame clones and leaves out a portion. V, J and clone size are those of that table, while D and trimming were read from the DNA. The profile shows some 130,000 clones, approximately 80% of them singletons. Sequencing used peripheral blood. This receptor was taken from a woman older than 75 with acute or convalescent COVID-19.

The CDR3 protein is CSVVSSGVGTDTQYF. CDR3 coding DNA: TGCAGCGTTGTCTCTTCGGGAGTAGGCACAGATACGCAGTATTTT. This sequence joins TRBV29-1 and TRBJ2-3; perhaps TRBD2 as D (6 bases). The CDR3 extends over 15 amino acids. CDR1 SQVTM and CDR2 ANQGSEA come from the germline V gene. The germline V and J ends were trimmed by 4 bases and 1 base, with 15 bases remaining between them.